A selection of T cell receptor beta chains follows, all from one sample in a study of T cell responses to AZD1222 COVID-19 vaccine. Method: immunoSEQ multiplex PCR; TCRdb's copy keeps in-frame clones and lacks some. Of about 93,000 clones listed, 65% to 90% are singletons. The sample here was peripheral blood, taken on day 0 of AZD1222 vaccination. The source of these receptors is an adult in good health. CDR3s include the opening cysteine and the closing phenylalanine or tryptophan.

v_call,cdr3_length,j_call,cdr3_aa
TRBV2,13,TRBJ2-7,CASSRLGTYEQYF
TRBV19,12,TRBJ1-2,CASTQTVYGYTF
TRBV10-3,15,TRBJ1-2,CAISEPLDSNYGYTF
TRBV4-1,15,TRBJ1-6,CASSPKGDYNSPLHF
TRBV11-2,15,TRBJ2-7,CASSLEISGTYEQYF
TRBV6-5,13,TRBJ1-2,CASTAWGDYGYTF
TRBV7-9,16,TRBJ1-2,CASYYRDGDSNYGYTF
TRBV10-3,12,TRBJ2-5,CAISPGGGGQYF
TRBV10-3,15,TRBJ2-7,CARKTGLADSYEQYF
TRBV24-1,15,TRBJ2-5,CATSDTGTPQETQYF
TRBV5-1,15,TRBJ1-4,CASSLEGLGNEKLFF
TRBV11-3,15,TRBJ2-7,CASSLAGTGIHEQYF
TRBV5-1,14,TRBJ2-7,CASSFSGGSYEQYF
TRBV9,14,TRBJ1-5,CASSATHTGQPQHF
TRBV4-1,16,TRBJ2-7,CASSQDIAQGAQEQYF
TRBV25-1,14,TRBJ1-4,CASSEYGQREKLFF
TRBV7-9,15,TRBJ2-7,CASSRTTGSSYEQYF
TRBV30,15,TRBJ1-5,CAWTVGPGGRQPQHF
TRBV6-5,12,TRBJ1-5,CASSEGNQPQHF
TRBV5-1,15,TRBJ1-1,CASSLSGTGRAEAFF